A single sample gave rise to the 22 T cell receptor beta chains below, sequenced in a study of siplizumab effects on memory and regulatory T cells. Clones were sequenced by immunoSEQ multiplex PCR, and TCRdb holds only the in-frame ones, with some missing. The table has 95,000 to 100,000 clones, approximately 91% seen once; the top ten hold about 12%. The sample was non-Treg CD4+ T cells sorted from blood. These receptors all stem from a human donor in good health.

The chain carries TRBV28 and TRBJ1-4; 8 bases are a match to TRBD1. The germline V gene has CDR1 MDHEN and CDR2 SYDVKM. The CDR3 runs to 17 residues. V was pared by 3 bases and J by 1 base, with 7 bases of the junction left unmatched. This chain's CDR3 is CASSFYDRGLTNEKLFF. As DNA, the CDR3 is TGTGCCAGCAGTTTCTACGACAGGGGTTTAACTAATGAAAAACTGTTTTTT.

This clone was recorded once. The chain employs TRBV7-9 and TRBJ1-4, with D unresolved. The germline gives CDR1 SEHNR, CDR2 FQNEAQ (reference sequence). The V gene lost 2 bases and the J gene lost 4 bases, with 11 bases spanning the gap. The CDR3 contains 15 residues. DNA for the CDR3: TGTGCCAGCAGCTTAAACGGCGAGCGTAATGAAAAACTGTTTTTT. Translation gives CASSLNGERNEKLFF.

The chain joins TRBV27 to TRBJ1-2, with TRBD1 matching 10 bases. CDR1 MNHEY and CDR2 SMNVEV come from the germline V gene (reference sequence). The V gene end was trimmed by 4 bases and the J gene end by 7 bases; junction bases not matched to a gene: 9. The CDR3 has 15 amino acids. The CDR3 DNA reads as TGTGCCAGCAGTTCCCGACAGGGGGCGCGGGTTGGCTACACCTTC. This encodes CASSSRQGARVGYTF.

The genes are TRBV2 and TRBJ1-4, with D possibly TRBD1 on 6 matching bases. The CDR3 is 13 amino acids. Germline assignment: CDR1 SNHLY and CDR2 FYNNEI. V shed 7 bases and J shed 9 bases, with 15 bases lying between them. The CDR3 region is CASTRRGTKKLFF. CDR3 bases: TGTGCCAGCACCAGAAGAGGGACAAAAAAACTGTTTTTT.

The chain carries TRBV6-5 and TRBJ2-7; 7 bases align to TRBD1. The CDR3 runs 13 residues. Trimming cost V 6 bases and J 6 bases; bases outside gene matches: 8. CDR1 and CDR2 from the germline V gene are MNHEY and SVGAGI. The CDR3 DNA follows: TGTGCCAGCAGACGGACAGGACGTTCCGAGCAGTACTTC. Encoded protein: CASRRTGRSEQYF.

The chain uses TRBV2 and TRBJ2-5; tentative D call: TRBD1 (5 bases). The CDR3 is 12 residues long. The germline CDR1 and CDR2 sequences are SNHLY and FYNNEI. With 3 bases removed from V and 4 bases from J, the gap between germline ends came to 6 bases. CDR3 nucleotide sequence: TGTGCCAGCAGTGACAGGGCAGAGACCCAGTACTTC. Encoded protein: CASSDRAETQYF. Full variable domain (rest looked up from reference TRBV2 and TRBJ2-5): EPEVTQTPSHQVTQMGQEVILRCVPISNHLYFYWYRQILGQKVEFLVSFYNNEISEKSEIFDDQFSVERPDGSNFTLKIRSTKLEDSAMYFCASSDRAETQYFGPGTRLLVL.

The CDR3 region is CASSPSGLAPGSEQFF. The CDR3 DNA reads as TGTGCCAGCAGTCCCTCCGGACTAGCTCCAGGCAGTGAGCAGTTCTTC. The chain recombines TRBV28 with TRBJ2-1, with 8 bases aligning to TRBD2. This CDR3 comprises 16 residues. Trimming at V came to 5 bases and at J to 9 bases, leaving 15 bases not matched to a gene. The germline V gene encodes CDR1 MDHEN and CDR2 SYDVKM.

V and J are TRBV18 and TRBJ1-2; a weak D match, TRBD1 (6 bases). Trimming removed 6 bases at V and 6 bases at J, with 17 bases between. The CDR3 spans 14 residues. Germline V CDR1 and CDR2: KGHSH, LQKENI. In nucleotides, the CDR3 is TGTGCCAGCTCCCTCACCCGACAGGATAATGGCTACACCTTC. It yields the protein CASSLTRQDNGYTF. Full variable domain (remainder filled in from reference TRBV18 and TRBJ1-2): NAGVMQNPRHLVRRRGQEARLRCSPMKGHSHVYWYRQLPEEGLKFMVYLQKENIIDESGMPKERFSAEFPKEGPSILRIQQVVRGDSAAYFCASSLTRQDNGYTFGSGTRLTVV.

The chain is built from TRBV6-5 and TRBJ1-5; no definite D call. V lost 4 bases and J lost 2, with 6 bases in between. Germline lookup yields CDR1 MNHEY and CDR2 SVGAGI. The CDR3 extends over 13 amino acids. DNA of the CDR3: TGTGCCAGCAGTTTGTCGGGCAATCAGCCCCAGCATTTT. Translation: CASSLSGNQPQHF.

CDR3 in DNA: TGTGCCAGCACTGGCGGGACCTACTACAATGAGCAGTTCTTC. Residues: CASTGGTYYNEQFF. The rearrangement uses TRBV27 and TRBJ2-1, with a possible D match to TRBD2 (6 bases). CDR1 is MNHEY, CDR2 SMNVEV, per germline (reference sequence). Trimming took 7 bases from V and 3 from J, leaving 13 bases between them. CDR3 length: 14 residues.

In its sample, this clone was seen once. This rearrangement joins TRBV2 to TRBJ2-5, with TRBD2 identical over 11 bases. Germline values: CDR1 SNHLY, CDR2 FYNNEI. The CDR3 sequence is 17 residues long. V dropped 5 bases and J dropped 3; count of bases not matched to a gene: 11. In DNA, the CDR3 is TGTGCCAGCAGTCGGAGCGTCAGACTAGCGGGAAAAGAGACCCAGTACTTC. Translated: CASSRSVRLAGKETQYF.

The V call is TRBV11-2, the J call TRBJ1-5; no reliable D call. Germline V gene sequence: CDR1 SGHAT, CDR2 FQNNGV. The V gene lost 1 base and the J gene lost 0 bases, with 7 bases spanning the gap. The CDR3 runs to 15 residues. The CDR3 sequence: CASSLGGSSNQPQHF. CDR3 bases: TGTGCCAGCAGCTTAGGCGGGTCTAGCAATCAGCCCCAGCATTTT.

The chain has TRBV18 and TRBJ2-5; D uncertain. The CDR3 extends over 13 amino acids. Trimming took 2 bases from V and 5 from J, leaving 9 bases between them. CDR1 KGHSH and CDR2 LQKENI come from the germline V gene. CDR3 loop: CASSPNLGETQYF. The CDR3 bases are TGTGCCAGCTCACCAAACCTCGGGGAGACCCAGTACTTC.

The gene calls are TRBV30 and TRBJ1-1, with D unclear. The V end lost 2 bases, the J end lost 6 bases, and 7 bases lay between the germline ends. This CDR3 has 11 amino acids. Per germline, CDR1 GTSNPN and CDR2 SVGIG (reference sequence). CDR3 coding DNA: TGTGCCTGGAGTTCGGGCGCTGAAGCTTTCTTT. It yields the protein CAWSSGAEAFF.

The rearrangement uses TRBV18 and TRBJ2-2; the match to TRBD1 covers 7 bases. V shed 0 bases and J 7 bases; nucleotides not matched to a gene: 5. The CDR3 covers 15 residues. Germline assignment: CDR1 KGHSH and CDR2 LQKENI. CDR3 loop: CASSPPKGAVGELFF. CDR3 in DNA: TGTGCCAGCTCACCACCGAAGGGGGCAGTCGGGGAGCTGTTTTTT.

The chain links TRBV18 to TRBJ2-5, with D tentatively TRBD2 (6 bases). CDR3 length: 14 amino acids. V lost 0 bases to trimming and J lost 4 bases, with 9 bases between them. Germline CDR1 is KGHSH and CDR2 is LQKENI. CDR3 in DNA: TGTGCCAGCTCACCACCGGGGGGTAGAGAGACCCAGTACTTC. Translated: CASSPPGGRETQYF.

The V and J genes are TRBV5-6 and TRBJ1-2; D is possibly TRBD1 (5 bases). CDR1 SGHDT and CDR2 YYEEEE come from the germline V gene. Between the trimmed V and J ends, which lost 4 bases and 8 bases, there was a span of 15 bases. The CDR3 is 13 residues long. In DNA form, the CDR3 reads TGTGCCAGCAGCCCGACGGGGGAGAAAGGCTACACCTTC. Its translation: CASSPTGEKGYTF.

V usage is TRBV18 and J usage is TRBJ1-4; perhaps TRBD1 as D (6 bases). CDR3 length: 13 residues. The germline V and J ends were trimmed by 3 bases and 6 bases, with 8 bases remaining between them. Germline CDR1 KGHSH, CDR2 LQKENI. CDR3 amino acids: CASSPRQDEKLFF. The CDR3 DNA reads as TGTGCCAGCTCACCCCGACAGGATGAAAAACTGTTTTTT.

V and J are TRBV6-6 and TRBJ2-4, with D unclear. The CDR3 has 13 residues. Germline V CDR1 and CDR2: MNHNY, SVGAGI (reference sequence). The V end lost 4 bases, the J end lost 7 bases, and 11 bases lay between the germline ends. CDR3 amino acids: CASSSSRANIQYF. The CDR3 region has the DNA TGTGCCAGCAGTTCCTCCCGGGCTAACATTCAGTACTTC.

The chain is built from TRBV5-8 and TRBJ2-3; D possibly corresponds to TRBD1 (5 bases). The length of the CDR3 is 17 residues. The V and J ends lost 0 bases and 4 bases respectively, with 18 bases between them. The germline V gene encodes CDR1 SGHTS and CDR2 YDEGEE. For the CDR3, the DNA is TGTGCCAGCAGCTTGGTGGAGACAGCTTTGAGCGCAGATACGCAGTATTTT. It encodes CASSLVETALSADTQYF.

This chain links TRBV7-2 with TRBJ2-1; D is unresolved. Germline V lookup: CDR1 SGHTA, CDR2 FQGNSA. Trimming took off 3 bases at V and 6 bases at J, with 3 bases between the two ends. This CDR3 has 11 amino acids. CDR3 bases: TGTGCCAGCAGCTTCTCCAATGAGCAGTTCTTC. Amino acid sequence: CASSFSNEQFF.

The CDR3 loop reads CASRYTDTQYF. The CDR3 DNA is TGTGCCAGCAGATACACAGATACGCAGTATTTT. The chain recombines TRBV7-9 with TRBJ2-3; D gene ambiguous. CDR3 length: 11 amino acids. V lost 6 bases and J lost 2, with 3 bases in between. Germline loops: CDR1 SEHNR, CDR2 FQNEAQ (reference sequence). Variable domain in full (rest from reference TRBV7-9 and TRBJ2-3): DTGVSQNPRHKITKRGQNVTFRCDPISEHNRLYWYRQTLGQGPEFLTYFQNEAQLEKSRLLSDRFSAERPKGSFSTLEIQRTEQGDSAMYLCASRYTDTQYFGPGTRLTVL.